These 19 T cell receptor beta chains were sequenced from one sample in a study of cytotoxic CD8 clonotypes in ibrutinib-treated CLL. The assay was immunoSEQ multiplex PCR, and TCRdb's table has in-frame clones only and misses some. The data contain about 200,000 clones, roughly three quarters of them seen just once; the ten biggest clones take up roughly 11%. The sample here was PBMCs, taken after 12 months of ibrutinib treatment. The receptors shown here come from a human donor with chronic lymphocytic leukemia.

The chain combines TRBV10-2 with TRBJ1-2; TRBD1 matches at 9 bases. This CDR3 is built from 14 residues. The germline V gene has CDR1 WSHSY and CDR2 SAAADI. J gave up 5 bases and V 8 bases, and 9 bases lay outside the gene matches. CDR3 nucleotide sequence: TGCGCCAGCCATAAGGTCGGGACAGGGTATGGCTACACCTTC. It yields the protein CASHKVGTGYGYTF.

CDR3 region: CASSELGGSAQYF. The CDR3 bases are TGTGCCAGCAGTGAACTCGGCGGGAGCGCGCAGTACTTC. The V call is TRBV25-1, the J call TRBJ2-7; 7 nucleotides match TRBD2. From germline, CDR1 is MGHDK and CDR2 SYGVNS. Trimming removed 2 bases from V and 9 bases from J; junction bases left unmatched: 7. CDR3 size: 13 residues.

The V and J genes are TRBV27 and TRBJ1-5; possible D gene TRBD1, 6 bases. CDR1 MNHEY and CDR2 SMNVEV come from the germline V gene (reference sequence). The CDR3 has 14 residues. The ends were cut back, 5 bases at V and 6 bases at J, with 14 bases in the middle. The CDR3 coding sequence is TGTGCCAGCAGTCTACAGGGTCGGGGTCAGCCCCAGCATTTT. Protein: CASSLQGRGQPQHF.

This clone is a singleton in its sample. The rearrangement joins TRBV19 to TRBJ2-4; the match to TRBD1 covers 8 bases. CDR1 LNHDA and CDR2 SQIVND come from the germline V gene (reference sequence). The trim removed 5 bases at V and 6 bases at J, leaving 9 bases unmatched. The CDR3 runs to 15 residues. This CDR3 is CASSGSGTGSNIQYF. The CDR3 DNA follows: TGTGCCAGTAGTGGTTCCGGGACAGGTTCAAACATTCAGTACTTC.

Notes on this clone: Other DNA sequences in this specimen translate into the identical CDR3. The V gene is TRBV7-9, the J gene TRBJ1-2; D remains ambiguous. V was pared by 1 base and J by 4 bases, with 7 bases between. The CDR3 has 13 amino acids. Germline lookup yields CDR1 SEHNR and CDR2 FQNEAQ (reference sequence). The CDR3 DNA is TGTGCCAGCAGCTTAGAGGTATTCTATGGCTACACCTTC. Translation: CASSLEVFYGYTF.

V usage is TRBV5-4 and J usage is TRBJ2-2; 7 bases match TRBD2. CDR1 is SGHNT and CDR2 is YYREEE in the germline V gene (reference sequence). The trim removed 0 bases at V and 0 bases at J, leaving 2 bases unmatched. The CDR3 totals 16 residues. Here the CDR3 reads CASSLAGLANTGELFF. The CDR3 DNA is TGTGCCAGCAGCTTGGCCGGACTAGCGAACACCGGGGAGCTGTTTTTT.

The V and J genes are TRBV18 and TRBJ2-1, with 10 bases identical to TRBD2. V lost 3 bases and J lost 0; bases outside the gene matches: 11. Germline CDR1 reads KGHSH; CDR2 reads LQKENI. The CDR3 has 19 amino acids. The chain's CDR3 is CASSPPNSGLADSYNEQFF. The CDR3 nucleotides are TGTGCCAGCTCACCCCCAAATTCCGGACTAGCGGACTCCTACAATGAGCAGTTCTTC.

The rearrangement joins TRBV7-9 to TRBJ1-6; maybe TRBD1 (5 bases). Trimming removed 5 bases from V and 0 bases from J, with 8 bases in between. This CDR3 is built from 15 residues. The germline CDR1 and CDR2 sequences are SEHNR and FQNEAQ (reference sequence). Written as DNA, the CDR3 is TGTGCCAGCAGCCGACAGAACTCCTATAATTCACCCCTCCACTTT. Its translation: CASSRQNSYNSPLHF.

The genes are TRBV11-3 and TRBJ2-3, with 9 bases identical to TRBD2. The length of the CDR3 is 16 residues. The V and J ends lost 1 base and 6 bases, in that order; junction bases with no gene match: 8. The germline V gene encodes CDR1 SGHNT and CDR2 YENEEA. The DNA for the CDR3 is TGTGCCAGCAGCTTAGGAGGTCTAGCGGGGTGGGATACGCAGTATTTT. Translated, it gives CASSLGGLAGWDTQYF.

This sequence joins TRBV29-1 and TRBJ1-1; a weak D match, TRBD1 (6 bases). This CDR3 has 16 residues. V dropped 2 bases and J dropped 6 bases, with 22 bases sitting between them. Germline V gives CDR1 SQVTM, CDR2 ANQGSEA. CDR3 in DNA: TGCAGCGTTGAACAAGGGTACAGGGTGCGGAGAGCTGAAGCTTTCTTT. Protein product: CSVEQGYRVRRAEAFF.

This clone has a handful of counts. J is TRBJ2-5 and V is TRBV18, with D perhaps given as TRBD1 or TRBD2 (5 bases each). Germline CDR1 is KGHSH and CDR2 is LQKENI. V lost 1 base and J lost 2, with 11 bases in between. This CDR3 region has 15 residues. CDR3 sequence: CASSPRNGGQETQYF. The CDR3 coding sequence is TGTGCCAGCTCACCACGTAATGGGGGACAAGAGACCCAGTACTTC.

The chain carries TRBV20-1 and TRBJ1-1; D uncertain. There are 11 residues in the CDR3. Trimming took 5 bases from V and 13 from J, leaving 17 bases between them. Germline loops: CDR1 DFQATT, CDR2 SNEGSKA (reference sequence). This CDR3 is CSAAESGFDFF. The DNA of the CDR3 is TGCAGTGCTGCGGAGTCGGGTTTCGATTTCTTT.

V gene TRBV7-9 combines with J gene TRBJ2-1; no definite D call. The CDR3 has 15 residues. Looked up from germline, CDR1 is SEHNR and CDR2 is FQNEAQ (reference sequence). Trimming pared 1 base from V and 6 bases from J, leaving 13 bases between. The CDR3 DNA is TGTGCCAGCAGCTTAGTTACAGTCCGCGGCAATGAGCAGTTCTTC. Its protein product is CASSLVTVRGNEQFF.

This clone occurred once. This sequence joins TRBV9 and TRBJ2-2, with D unclear. The germline gives CDR1 SGDLS, CDR2 YYNGEE. The CDR3 covers 16 residues. Trimming removed 0 bases at V and 4 bases at J, with 13 bases between. CDR3 in amino acids: CASSVGLGEITGELFF. Written as DNA, the CDR3 is TGTGCCAGCAGCGTAGGATTAGGCGAGATCACCGGGGAGCTGTTTTTT.

The V gene is TRBV28, the J gene TRBJ2-5; maybe TRBD1 (7 bases). Trimming removed 6 bases at V and 5 bases at J, with 19 bases between. This CDR3 comprises 15 residues. Germline V CDR1 and CDR2: MDHEN, SYDVKM. The CDR3 here is CASSLGGQRRETQYF. CDR3 DNA sequence: TGTGCCAGCAGCCTGGGGGGACAGCGCAGGGAGACCCAGTACTTC.

CDR3 protein: CASSLDYGLGPPAQYF. The CDR3, as DNA: TGTGCCAGCAGCTTAGATTACGGGCTGGGTCCTCCCGCGCAGTATTTT. The chain carries TRBV11-2 and TRBJ2-3; D unclear. The V end was cut by 0 bases, the J end by 10 bases, with 20 bases between. The CDR3 extends over 16 amino acids. Germline assignment: CDR1 SGHAT and CDR2 FQNNGV.

This clone has just one count. The chain links TRBV4-2 to TRBJ2-5; D is perhaps TRBD1 (5 bases). The V end lost 0 bases, the J end lost 1 base, and 9 bases lay between the germline ends. This CDR3 has 15 amino acids. The germline V gene has CDR1 LGHNA and CDR2 YNFKEQ. CDR3 in amino acids: CASSQEHRPQETQYF. The CDR3 DNA is TGTGCCAGCAGCCAAGAACACAGGCCCCAAGAGACCCAGTACTTC.

The CDR3 region has the DNA TGCGCCAGCAGCCAAGGCCGGGCCTTGCAGACCTCCTATAATTCACCCCTCCACTTT. Encoded protein: CASSQGRALQTSYNSPLHF. The genes are TRBV4-1 and TRBJ1-6; D uncertain. Trimming shortened V by 1 base and J by 0 bases, and 16 bases separated the two germline ends. The CDR3 spans 19 residues. CDR1 is MGHRA, CDR2 YSYEKL, per germline.

The chain joins TRBV2 to TRBJ1-4, with D tentatively TRBD1 (6 bases). The CDR3 has 13 amino acids. The V end lost 4 bases, the J end lost 10 bases, and 13 bases lay between the germline ends. The germline CDR1 and CDR2 sequences are SNHLY and FYNNEI. This CDR3 is CASSGGEGVKLFF. The CDR3 DNA reads as TGTGCCAGCAGTGGCGGTGAGGGGGTAAAACTGTTTTTT.